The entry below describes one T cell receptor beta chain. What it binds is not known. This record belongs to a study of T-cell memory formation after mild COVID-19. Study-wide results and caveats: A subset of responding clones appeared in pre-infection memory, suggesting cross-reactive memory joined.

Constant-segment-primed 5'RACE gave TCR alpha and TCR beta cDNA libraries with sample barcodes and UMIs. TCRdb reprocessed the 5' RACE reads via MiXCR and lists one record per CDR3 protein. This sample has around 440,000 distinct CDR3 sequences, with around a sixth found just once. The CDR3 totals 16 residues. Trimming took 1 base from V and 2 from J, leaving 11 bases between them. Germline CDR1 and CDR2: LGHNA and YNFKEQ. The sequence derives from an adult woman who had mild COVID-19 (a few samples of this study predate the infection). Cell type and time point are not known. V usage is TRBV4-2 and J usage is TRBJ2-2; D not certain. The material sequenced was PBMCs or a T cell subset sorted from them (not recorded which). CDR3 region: CASSQAGLVNTGELFF. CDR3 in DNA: TGTGCCAGCAGCCAAGCTGGCCTAGTTAACACCGGGGAGCTGTTTTTT.